Each of the 5 T cell receptor beta chains below was sequenced from the same sample in a study of T-cell memory formation after mild COVID-19. MiXCR, applied by TCRdb to the 5' RACE reads, yields one record per CDR3 protein. The sample holds some 210,000 distinct CDR3 sequences, around 30% seen once. Sequences were obtained from PBMCs or a T cell subset sorted from them (not recorded which). Receptors were obtained from an adult woman who had mild COVID-19 (a few samples of this study predate the infection). Cell type and time point are not known.

The chain combines TRBV6-4 with TRBJ2-2; 7 bases map to TRBD1. Germline V CDR1 and CDR2: MRHNA, SNTAGT. J was trimmed by 2 bases and V by 3 bases; bases with no gene match: 9. The CDR3 extends over 17 amino acids. CDR3 protein: CASSELVQGTNTGELFF. The DNA for the CDR3 is TGTGCCAGCAGTGAGCTCGTACAGGGGACCAACACCGGGGAGCTGTTTTTT.

The chain carries TRBV12-3 or TRBV12-4 and TRBJ2-5; 7 positions match TRBD2. The CDR3 sequence is 16 residues long. J gave up 1 base and V 2 bases, and 7 bases lay outside the gene matches. The CDR3 DNA reads as TGTGCCAGCAGTTTATTCGGGGGGACTGGCCAAGAGACCCAGTACTTC. Amino acid sequence: CASSLFGGTGQETQYF.

This clonotype turned up a few times. This chain joins TRBV29-1 and TRBJ1-2; D gene unclear. Per germline, CDR1 SQVTM and CDR2 ANQGSEA. The ends were cut back, 4 bases at V and 7 bases at J, with 13 bases in the middle. The CDR3 runs to 12 residues. As DNA, the CDR3 is TGCAGCGTTGTGAATGACGGGCCTGGCTACACCTTC. This sequence encodes CSVVNDGPGYTF.

This clonotype was counted between two and nine times. The CDR3 here is CASSGQGDYGYTF. For the CDR3, the DNA is TGTGCCAGCAGCGGACAGGGGGACTATGGCTACACCTTC. The J gene is TRBJ1-2, the V gene TRBV7-2; 10 nucleotides line up with TRBD1. The CDR3 extends over 13 amino acids. The junction had 0 bases not matched to a gene; V was cut back by 5 bases and J by 3 bases. Germline V gene sequence: CDR1 SGHTA, CDR2 FQGNSA.

The gene calls are TRBV5-1 and TRBJ1-5; D remains ambiguous. Germline V gene lookup returns CDR1 SGHRS and CDR2 YFSETQ. The CDR3 runs to 15 residues. The V end lost 0 bases, the J end lost 4 bases, and 11 bases lay between the germline ends. CDR3 amino acids: CASSLDSRRNQPQHF. CDR3 coding DNA: TGCGCCAGCAGCTTGGATTCGAGGAGGAATCAGCCCCAGCATTTT.